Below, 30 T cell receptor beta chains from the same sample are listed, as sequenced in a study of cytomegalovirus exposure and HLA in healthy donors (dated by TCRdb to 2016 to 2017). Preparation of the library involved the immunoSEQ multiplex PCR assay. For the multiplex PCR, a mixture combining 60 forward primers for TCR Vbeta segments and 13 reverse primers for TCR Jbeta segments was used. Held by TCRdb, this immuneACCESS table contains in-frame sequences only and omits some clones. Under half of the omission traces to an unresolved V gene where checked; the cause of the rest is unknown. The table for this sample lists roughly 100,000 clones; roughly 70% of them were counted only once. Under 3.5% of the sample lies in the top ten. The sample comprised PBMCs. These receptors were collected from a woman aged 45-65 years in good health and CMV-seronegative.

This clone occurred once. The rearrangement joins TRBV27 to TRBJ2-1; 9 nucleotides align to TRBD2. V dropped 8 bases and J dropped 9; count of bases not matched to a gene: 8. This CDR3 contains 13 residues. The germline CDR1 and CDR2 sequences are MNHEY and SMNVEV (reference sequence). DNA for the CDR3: TGTGCCAGCTATTACACTAGCGGGTCTGAGCAGTTCTTC. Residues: CASYYTSGSEQFF.

The DNA for the CDR3 is TGTGCCAGCTCACCGGGACAGGGTTTAGGTCAGCCCCAGCATTTT. Translation: CASSPGQGLGQPQHF. V is TRBV18 and J is TRBJ1-5; 9 nucleotides align to TRBD1. Germline V CDR1 and CDR2: KGHSH, LQKENI. Trimming at V came to 3 bases and at J to 6 bases, leaving 6 bases not matched to a gene. The CDR3 has 15 residues. The whole variable domain, filled in from reference TRBV18 and TRBJ1-5, reads NAGVMQNPRHLVRRRGQEARLRCSPMKGHSHVYWYRQLPEEGLKFMVYLQKENIIDESGMPKERFSAEFPKEGPSILRIQQVVRGDSAAYFCASSPGQGLGQPQHFGDGTRLSIL.

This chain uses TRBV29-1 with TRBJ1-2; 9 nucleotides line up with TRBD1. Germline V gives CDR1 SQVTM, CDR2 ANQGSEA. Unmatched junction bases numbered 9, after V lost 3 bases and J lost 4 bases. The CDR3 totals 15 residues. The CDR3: CSVDGTGRSGYGYTF. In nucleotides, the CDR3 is TGCAGCGTTGACGGGACAGGGAGGAGCGGCTATGGCTACACCTTC.

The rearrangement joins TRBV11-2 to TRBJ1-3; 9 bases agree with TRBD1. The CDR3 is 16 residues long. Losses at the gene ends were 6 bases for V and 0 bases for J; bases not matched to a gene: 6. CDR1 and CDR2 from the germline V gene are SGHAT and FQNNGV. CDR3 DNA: TGTGCCAGCAGGGATTACAGGGGGCACTCTGGAAACACCATATATTTT. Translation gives CASRDYRGHSGNTIYF. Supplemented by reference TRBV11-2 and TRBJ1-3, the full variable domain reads EAGVAQSPRYKIIEKRQSVAFWCNPISGHATLYWYQQILGQGPKLLIQFQNNGVVDDSQLPKDRFSAERLKGVDSTLKIQPAKLEDSAVYLCASRDYRGHSGNTIYFGEGSWLTVV.

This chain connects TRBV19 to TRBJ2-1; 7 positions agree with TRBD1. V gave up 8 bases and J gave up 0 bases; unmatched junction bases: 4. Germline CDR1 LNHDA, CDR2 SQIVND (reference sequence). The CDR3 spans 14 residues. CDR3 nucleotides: TGTGCCAGTTCCGACAGGGCCTCCTACAATGAGCAGTTCTTC. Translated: CASSDRASYNEQFF.

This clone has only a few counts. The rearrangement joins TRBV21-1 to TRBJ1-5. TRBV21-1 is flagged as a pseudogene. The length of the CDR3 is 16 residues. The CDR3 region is CASNIGRVPVNQPQHF. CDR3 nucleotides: TGTGCCAGCAACATAGGGCGGGTTCCGGTCAATCAGCCCCAGCATTTT.

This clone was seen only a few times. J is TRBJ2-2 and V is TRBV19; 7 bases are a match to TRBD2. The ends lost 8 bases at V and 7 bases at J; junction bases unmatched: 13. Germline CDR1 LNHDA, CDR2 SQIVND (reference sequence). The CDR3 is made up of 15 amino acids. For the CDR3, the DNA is TGTGCCAGTGATCTTCGGGCGGGAGTCGTCGGGGAGCTGTTTTTT. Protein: CASDLRAGVVGELFF.

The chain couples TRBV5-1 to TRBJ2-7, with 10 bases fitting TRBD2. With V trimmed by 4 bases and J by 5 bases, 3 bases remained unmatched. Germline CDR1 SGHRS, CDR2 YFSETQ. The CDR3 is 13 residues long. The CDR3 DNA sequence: TGCGCCAGCAGCACCCTAGCGGGAGACGAGCAGTACTTC. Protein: CASSTLAGDEQYF.

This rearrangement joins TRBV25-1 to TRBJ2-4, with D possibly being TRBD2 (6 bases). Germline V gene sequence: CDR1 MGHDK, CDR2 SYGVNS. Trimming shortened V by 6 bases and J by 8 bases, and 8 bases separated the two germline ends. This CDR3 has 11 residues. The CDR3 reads CASRGEDIQYF. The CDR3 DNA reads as TGTGCCAGCAGAGGGGAGGACATTCAGTACTTC.

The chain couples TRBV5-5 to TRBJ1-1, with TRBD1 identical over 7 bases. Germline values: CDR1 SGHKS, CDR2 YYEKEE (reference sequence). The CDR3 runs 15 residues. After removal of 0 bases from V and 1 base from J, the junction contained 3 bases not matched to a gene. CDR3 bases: TGTGCCAGCAGCTTGGAACAGGGGTGGAACACTGAAGCTTTCTTT. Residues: CASSLEQGWNTEAFF.

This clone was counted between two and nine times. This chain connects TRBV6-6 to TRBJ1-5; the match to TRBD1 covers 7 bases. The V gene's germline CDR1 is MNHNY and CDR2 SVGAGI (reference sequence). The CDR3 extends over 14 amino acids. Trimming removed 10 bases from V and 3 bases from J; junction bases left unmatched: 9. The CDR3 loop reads CAIKTGWNNQPQHF. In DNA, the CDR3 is TGTGCCATCAAGACAGGGTGGAACAATCAGCCCCAGCATTTT.

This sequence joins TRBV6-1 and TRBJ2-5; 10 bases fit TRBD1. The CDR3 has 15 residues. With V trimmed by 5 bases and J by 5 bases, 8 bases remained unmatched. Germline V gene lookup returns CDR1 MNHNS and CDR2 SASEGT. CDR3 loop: CASSKRTGGLETQYF. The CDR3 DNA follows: TGTGCCAGCAGTAAACGGACAGGGGGTTTGGAGACCCAGTACTTC.

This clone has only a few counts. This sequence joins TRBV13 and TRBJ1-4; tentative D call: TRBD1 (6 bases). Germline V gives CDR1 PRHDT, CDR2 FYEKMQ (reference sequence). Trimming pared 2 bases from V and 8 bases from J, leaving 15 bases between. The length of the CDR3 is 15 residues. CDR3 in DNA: TGTGCCAGCAGCTTATCCCCCGGGACATTGGAAAAACTGTTTTTT. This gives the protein CASSLSPGTLEKLFF.

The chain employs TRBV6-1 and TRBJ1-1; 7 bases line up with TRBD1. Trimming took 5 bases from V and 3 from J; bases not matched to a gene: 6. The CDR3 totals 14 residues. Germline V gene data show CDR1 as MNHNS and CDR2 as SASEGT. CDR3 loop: CASSLYQGDTEAFF. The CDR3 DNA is TGTGCCAGCAGTCTATACCAGGGGGACACTGAAGCTTTCTTT.

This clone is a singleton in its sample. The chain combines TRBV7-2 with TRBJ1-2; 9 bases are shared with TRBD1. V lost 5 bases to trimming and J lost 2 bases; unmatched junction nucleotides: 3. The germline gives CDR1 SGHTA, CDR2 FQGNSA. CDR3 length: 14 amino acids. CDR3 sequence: CASSLGQGNYGYTF. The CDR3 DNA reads TGTGCCAGCAGCCTCGGACAGGGGAACTATGGCTACACCTTC.

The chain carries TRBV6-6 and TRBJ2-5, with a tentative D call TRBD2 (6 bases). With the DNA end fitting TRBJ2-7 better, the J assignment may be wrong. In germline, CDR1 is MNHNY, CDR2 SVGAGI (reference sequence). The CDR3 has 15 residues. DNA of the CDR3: TGTGCCAGCAGCCCCGGGTGGGGGGACCCCTACGAGCAGTACTTC. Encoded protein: CASSPGWGDPYEQYF.

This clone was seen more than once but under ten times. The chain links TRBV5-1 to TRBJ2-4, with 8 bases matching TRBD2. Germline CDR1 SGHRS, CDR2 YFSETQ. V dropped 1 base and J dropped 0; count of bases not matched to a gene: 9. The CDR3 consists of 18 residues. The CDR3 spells CASSLRLQRGLAKNIQYF. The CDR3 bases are TGCGCCAGCAGCTTGAGGCTGCAGCGGGGGTTAGCCAAAAACATTCAGTACTTC.

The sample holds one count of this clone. CDR3 nucleotides: TGTGCCAGCAGCGCGAGTACCTACGAGCAGTACTTC. Encoded protein: CASSASTYEQYF. The rearrangement links TRBV7-9 to TRBJ2-7; D not resolved. The CDR3 consists of 12 residues. In germline, CDR1 is SEHNR, CDR2 FQNEAQ (reference sequence). V was shortened by 5 bases and J by 2 bases, with 7 bases between the two germline ends.

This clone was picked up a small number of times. Here the CDR3 reads CASSPGQGRGNSPLHF. CDR3 nucleotides: TGTGCCAGCAGCCCGGGACAGGGGAGAGGGAATTCACCCCTCCACTTT. This chain links TRBV11-2 with TRBJ1-6; 10 bases map to TRBD1. The CDR3 totals 16 residues. The V gene end was trimmed by 5 bases and the J gene end by 7 bases; junction bases not matched to a gene: 8. Germline CDR1 and CDR2: SGHAT and FQNNGV.

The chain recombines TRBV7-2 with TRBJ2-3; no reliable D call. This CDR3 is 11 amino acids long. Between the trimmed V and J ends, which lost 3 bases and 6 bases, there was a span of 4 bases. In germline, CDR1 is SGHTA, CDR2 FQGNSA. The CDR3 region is CASSFLDTQYF. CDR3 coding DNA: TGTGCCAGCAGCTTTCTCGATACGCAGTATTTT.

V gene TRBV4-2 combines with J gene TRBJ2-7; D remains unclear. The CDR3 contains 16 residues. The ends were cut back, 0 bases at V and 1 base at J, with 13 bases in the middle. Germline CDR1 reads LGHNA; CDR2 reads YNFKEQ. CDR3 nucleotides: TGTGCCAGCAGCCAAGATTGGCCAGGTGAGTCCTACGAGCAGTACTTC. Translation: CASSQDWPGESYEQYF.

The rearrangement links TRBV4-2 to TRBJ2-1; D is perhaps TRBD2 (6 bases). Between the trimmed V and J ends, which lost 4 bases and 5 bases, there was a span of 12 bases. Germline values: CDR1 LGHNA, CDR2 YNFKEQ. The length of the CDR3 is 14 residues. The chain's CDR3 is CASSRGREDNEQFF. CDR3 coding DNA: TGTGCCAGCAGCCGTGGCAGGGAGGACAATGAGCAGTTCTTC.

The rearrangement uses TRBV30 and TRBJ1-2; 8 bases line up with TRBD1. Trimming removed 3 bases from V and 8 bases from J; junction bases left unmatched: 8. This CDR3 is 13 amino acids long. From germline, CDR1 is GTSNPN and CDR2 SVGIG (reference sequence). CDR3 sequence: CAWRAQGAEGYTF. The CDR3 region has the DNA TGTGCCTGGAGGGCCCAGGGGGCGGAAGGCTACACCTTC.

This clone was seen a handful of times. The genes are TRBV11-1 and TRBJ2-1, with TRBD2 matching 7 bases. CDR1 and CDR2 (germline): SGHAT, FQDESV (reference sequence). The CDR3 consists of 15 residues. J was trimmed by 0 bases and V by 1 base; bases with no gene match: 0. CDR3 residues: CASSLGGSSYNEQFF. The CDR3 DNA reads TGTGCCAGCAGCTTAGGCGGGAGCTCCTACAATGAGCAGTTCTTC.

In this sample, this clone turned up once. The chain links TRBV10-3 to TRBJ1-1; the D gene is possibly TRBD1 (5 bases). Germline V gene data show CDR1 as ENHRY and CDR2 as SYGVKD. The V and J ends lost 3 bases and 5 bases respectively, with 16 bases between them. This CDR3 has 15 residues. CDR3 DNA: TGTGCCATCAGTGACCCGATCCAGGGAAGGACTGAAGCTTTCTTT. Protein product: CAISDPIQGRTEAFF.

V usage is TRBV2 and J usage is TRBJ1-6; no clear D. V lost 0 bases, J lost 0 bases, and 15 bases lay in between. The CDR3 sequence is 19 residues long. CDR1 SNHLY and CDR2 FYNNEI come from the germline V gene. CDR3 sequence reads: CASSEAPGLGSSYNSPLHF. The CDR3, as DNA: TGTGCCAGCAGTGAAGCTCCCGGGTTGGGGAGCTCCTATAATTCACCCCTCCACTTT.

The CDR3 nucleotides are TGCGCCAGCAGCCCGGAGCGGGCCCGGAACACCGGGGAGCTGTTTTTT. It encodes CASSPERARNTGELFF. This rearrangement joins TRBV4-3 to TRBJ2-2, with a possible D match to TRBD2 (6 bases). V dropped 4 bases and J dropped 1 base, with 13 bases sitting between them. The germline gives CDR1 LGHNA, CDR2 YSLEER. CDR3 length: 16 residues.

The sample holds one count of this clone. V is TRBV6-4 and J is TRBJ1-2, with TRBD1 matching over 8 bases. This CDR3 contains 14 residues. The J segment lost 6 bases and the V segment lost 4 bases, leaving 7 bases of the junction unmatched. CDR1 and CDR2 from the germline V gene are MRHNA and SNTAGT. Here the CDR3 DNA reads TGTGCCAGCAGTGCCCCGGACAGGGACAATGGCTACACCTTC. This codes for CASSAPDRDNGYTF.

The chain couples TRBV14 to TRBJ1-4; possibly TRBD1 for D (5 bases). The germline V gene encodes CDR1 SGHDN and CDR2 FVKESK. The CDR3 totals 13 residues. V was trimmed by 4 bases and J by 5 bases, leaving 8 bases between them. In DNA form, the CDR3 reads TGTGCCAGCAGCCGGGGCTACAATGAAAAACTGTTTTTT. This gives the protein CASSRGYNEKLFF.

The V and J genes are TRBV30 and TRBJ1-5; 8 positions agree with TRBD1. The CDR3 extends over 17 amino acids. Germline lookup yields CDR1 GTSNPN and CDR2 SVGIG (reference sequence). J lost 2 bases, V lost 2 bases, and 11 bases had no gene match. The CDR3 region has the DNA TGTGCCTGGAGTAGGAGGACAGGGCTCCGAGGCAATCAGCCCCAGCATTTT. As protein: CAWSRRTGLRGNQPQHF.